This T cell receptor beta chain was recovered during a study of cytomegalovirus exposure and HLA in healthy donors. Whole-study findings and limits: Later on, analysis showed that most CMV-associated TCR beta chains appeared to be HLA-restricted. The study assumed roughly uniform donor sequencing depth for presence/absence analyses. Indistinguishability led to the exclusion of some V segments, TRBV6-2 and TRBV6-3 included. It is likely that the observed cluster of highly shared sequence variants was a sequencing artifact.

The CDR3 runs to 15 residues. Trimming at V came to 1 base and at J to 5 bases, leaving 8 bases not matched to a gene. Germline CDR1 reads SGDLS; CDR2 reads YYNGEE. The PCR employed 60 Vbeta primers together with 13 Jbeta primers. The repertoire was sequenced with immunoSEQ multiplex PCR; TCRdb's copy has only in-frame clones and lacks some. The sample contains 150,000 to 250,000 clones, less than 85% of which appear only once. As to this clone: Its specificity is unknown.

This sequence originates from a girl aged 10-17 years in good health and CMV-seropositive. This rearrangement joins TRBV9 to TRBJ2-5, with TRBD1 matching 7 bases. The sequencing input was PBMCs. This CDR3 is CASSVSAGGYETQYF. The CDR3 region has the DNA TGTGCCAGCAGCGTATCGGCAGGGGGTTATGAGACCCAGTACTTC. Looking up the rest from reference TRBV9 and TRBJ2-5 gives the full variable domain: DSGVTQTPKHLITATGQRVTLRCSPRSGDLSVYWYQQSLDQGLQFLIQYYNGEERAKGNILERFSAQQFPDLHSELNLSSLELGDSALYFCASSVSAGGYETQYFGPGTRLLVL.